This T cell receptor beta chain was sequenced in a study of STAT5B mutations in CD4+ large granular lymphocyte leukemia (dated by TCRdb to between 2022 and 2023). Background on the whole study: Among healthy controls, the CDR3 'QG' motif was associated with a particular HLA allele. The study compared the TCRbeta repertoires of patients with CD4+ T-cell large granular lymphocyte leukemia against those of healthy blood donors. Flow cytometry performed on FACSCanto II or FACSVerse showed that the purified fractions had more than 95% purity among lymphocytes. The study at large found these results: The main leukemic clonotypes were found to be private to each patient, although around 25% of the main leukemic clonotypes were detected at low frequency in the non-leukemic repertoires of other patients. Enrichment of TRBV06-family usage was observed among the top patient clones (8/27) relative to healthy controls (2/35). CD4-sorted patient repertoires appeared more clonal than healthy CD4+ repertoires, and this difference persisted after removing the putative leukemic clones. The data were not HLA-matched, and the higher clonality in CD4+ T-LGLL than in CD8+ T-LGLL could be due to the relatively small sample size.

The healthy controls were some 36 blood donors, and the buffy coats of these donors were supplied by the Finnish Red Cross blood service. All TCR-sequenced material derived from peripheral blood: patient blood samples and healthy donor buffy coats. Ficoll-Hypaque gradient centrifugation was used to isolate peripheral blood mononuclear cells. CD4+ cells were magnetically purified from the buffy coats of healthy controls. The Gentra Puregene Cell and Tissue kit was used for genomic DNA extraction, and quantification was performed on a Qubit 2.0 fluorometer. The immunoSEQ assay at survey resolution was applied to genomic DNA for sequencing of TCRbeta rearrangements. The original methods were these. A lowest detectable productive clonotype frequency of 2.59 x 10-5 was observed in the TCR sequencing data. Only productive TCRbeta rearrangements, meaning sequences that were complete and in-frame, were kept for the analyses. The clonality of each sample was calculated as Simpson clonality in the immunoSEQ Analyzer version 3.0. Clones were categorized by frequency as very rare, small, medium, large (1-20%) or hyperexpanded (>20%). Generation probabilities were estimated with OLGA 1.2.3, V-gene circos plots were made with VDJtools, specificities were looked up in VDJdb, and CDR3 motifs were identified with GLIPH. TCRdb mirrors the immuneACCESS table, restricted to in-frame sequences. Some clones are absent from its copies; in checked studies, under half trace to an unresolved V gene, and the reason for the others is unknown. V and J calls plus clone size are reproduced from that table; the DNA served to infer D and trimming. The table for this sample lists about 30,000 clones; approximately 71% of them were counted only once. Roughly 0.44% of the sample rests with the top ten.

In the germline V gene (reference sequence), CDR1 corresponds to GTSNPN and CDR2 to SVGIG. V has 0 bases trimmed and J has 0 bases trimmed; junction bases matching no gene number 5. CDR3 length: 18 amino acids, cysteine to phenylalanine. The retained sequence is limited to the CDR3, 54 bases, with the frame set at the first base. As concerns this clone: This clone's antigen is unknown. No base-level quality is on record; no much larger clone is a single base apart.

This receptor was taken from a human donor in good health. The rearranged chain carries TRBV30 and TRBJ2-1; 13 bases in the junction line up with TRBD2. The sequenced material came from CD4+ T cells from blood buffy coats. In nucleotides, the sequence is TGTGCCTGGAGTGTATATAGGACTAGCGGGGGCTCCTACAATGAGCAGTTCTTC. It is translated as CAWSVYRTSGGSYNEQFF.